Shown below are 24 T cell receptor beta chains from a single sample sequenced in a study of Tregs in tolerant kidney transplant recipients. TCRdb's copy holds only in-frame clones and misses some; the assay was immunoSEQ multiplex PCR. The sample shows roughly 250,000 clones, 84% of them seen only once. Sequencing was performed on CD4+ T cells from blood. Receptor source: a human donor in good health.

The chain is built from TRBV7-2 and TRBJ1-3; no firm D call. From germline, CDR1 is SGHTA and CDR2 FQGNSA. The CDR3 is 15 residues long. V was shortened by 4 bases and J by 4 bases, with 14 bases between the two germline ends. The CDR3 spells CASSSLRRTGNTIYF. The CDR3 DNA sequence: TGTGCCAGCAGCTCCCTTAGGCGCACCGGAAACACCATATATTTT.

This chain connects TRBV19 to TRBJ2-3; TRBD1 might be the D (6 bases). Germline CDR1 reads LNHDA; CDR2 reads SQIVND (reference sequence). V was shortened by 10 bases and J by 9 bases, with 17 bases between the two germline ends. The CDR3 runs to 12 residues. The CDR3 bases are TGTGCCACTAGCACAGGGACGATAACGCAGTATTTT. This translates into CATSTGTITQYF.

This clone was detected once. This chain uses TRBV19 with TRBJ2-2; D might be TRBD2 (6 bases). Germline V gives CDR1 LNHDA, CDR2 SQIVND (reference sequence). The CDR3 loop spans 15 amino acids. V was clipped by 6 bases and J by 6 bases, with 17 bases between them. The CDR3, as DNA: TGTGCCAGTAGATACCAGGGAGGAGGGTCCGGGGAGCTGTTTTTT. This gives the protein CASRYQGGGSGELFF. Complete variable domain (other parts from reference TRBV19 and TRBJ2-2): DGGITQSPKYLFRKEGQNVTLSCEQNLNHDAMYWYRQDPGQGLRLIYYSQIVNDFQKGDIAEGYSVSREKKESFPLTVTSAQKNPTAFYLCASRYQGGGSGELFFGEGSRLTVL.

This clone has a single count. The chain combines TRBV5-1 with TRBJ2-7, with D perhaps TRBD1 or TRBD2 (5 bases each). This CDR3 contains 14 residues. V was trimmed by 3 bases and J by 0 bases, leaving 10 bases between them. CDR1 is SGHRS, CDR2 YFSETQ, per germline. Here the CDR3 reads CASSYGASSYEQYF. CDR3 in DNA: TGCGCCAGCAGCTACGGGGCGAGCTCCTACGAGCAGTACTTC.

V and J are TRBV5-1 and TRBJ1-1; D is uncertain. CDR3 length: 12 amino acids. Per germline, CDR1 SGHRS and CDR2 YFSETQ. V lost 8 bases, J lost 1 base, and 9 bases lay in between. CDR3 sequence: CASRYQNTEAFF. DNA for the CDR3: TGCGCCAGTAGATATCAGAACACTGAAGCTTTCTTT.

CDR3 nucleotides: TGTGCCAGCAGTTTAGGGGGGCATGGGAACATTCAGTACTTC. Its protein is CASSLGGHGNIQYF. V usage is TRBV27 and J usage is TRBJ2-4; TRBD1 or TRBD2 may be the D gene (6 bases each). The germline V gene has CDR1 MNHEY and CDR2 SMNVEV (reference sequence). With 2 bases removed from V and 7 bases from J, the gap between germline ends came to 12 bases. This CDR3 is built from 14 residues.

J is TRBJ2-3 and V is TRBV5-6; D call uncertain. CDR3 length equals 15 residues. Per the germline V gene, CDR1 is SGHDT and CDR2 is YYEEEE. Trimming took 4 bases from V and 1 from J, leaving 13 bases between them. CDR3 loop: CASSLGPGRTDTQYF. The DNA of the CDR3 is TGTGCCAGCAGCCTTGGGCCAGGCCGCACAGATACGCAGTATTTT.

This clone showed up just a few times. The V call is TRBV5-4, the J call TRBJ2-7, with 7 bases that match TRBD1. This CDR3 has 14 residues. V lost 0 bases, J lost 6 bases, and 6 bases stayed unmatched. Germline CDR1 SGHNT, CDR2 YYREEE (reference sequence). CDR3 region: CASSLEGTALEQYF. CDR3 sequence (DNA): TGTGCCAGCAGCTTGGAAGGGACAGCCCTCGAGCAGTACTTC.

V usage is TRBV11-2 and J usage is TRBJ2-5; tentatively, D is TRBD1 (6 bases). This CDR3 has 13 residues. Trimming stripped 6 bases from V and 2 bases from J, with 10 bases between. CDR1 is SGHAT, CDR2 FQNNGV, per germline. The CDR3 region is CASRETGQETQYF. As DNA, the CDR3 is TGTGCCAGCAGGGAAACAGGGCAAGAGACCCAGTACTTC. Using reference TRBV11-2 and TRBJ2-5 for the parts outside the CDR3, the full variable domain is EAGVAQSPRYKIIEKRQSVAFWCNPISGHATLYWYQQILGQGPKLLIQFQNNGVVDDSQLPKDRFSAERLKGVDSTLKIQPAKLEDSAVYLCASRETGQETQYFGPGTRLLVL.

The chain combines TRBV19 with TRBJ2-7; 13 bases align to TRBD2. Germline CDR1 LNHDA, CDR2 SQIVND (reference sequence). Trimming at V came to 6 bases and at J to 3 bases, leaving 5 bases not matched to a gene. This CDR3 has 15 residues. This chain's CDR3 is CASRSGLAGVYEQYF. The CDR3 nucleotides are TGTGCCAGTAGGTCAGGACTAGCGGGAGTCTACGAGCAGTACTTC. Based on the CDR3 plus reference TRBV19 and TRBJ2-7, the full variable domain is DGGITQSPKYLFRKEGQNVTLSCEQNLNHDAMYWYRQDPGQGLRLIYYSQIVNDFQKGDIAEGYSVSREKKESFPLTVTSAQKNPTAFYLCASRSGLAGVYEQYFGPGTRLTVT.

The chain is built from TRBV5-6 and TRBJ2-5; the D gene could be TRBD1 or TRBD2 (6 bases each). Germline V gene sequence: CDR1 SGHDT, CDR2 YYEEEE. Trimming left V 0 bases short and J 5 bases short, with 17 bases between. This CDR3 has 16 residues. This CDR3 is CASSLAARGVSETQYF. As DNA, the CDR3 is TGTGCCAGCAGCTTGGCAGCGAGGGGGGTGTCGGAGACCCAGTACTTC.

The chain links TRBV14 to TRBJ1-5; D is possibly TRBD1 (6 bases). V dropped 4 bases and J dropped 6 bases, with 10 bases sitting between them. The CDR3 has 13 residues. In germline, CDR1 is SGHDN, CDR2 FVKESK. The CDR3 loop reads CASSPGATQPQHF. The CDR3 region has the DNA TGTGCCAGCAGCCCAGGGGCCACTCAGCCCCAGCATTTT.

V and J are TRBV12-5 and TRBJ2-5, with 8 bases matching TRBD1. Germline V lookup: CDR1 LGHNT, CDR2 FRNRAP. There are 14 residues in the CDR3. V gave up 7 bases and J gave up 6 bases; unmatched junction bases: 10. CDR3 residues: CASASGTGGKTQYF. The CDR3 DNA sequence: TGTGCTAGTGCCTCAGGAACAGGGGGAAAGACCCAGTACTTC.

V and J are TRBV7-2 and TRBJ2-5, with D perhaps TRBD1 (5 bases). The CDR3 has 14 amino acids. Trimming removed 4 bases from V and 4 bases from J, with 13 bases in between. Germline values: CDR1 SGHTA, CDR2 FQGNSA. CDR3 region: CASSYLGAGETQYF. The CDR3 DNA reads TGTGCCAGCAGCTACCTAGGGGCTGGAGAGACCCAGTACTTC.

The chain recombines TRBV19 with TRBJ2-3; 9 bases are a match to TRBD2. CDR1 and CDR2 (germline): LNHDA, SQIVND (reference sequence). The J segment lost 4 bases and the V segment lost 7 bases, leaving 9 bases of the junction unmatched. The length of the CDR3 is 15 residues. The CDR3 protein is CASNPAGGRADTQYF. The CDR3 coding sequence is TGTGCCAGTAATCCAGCGGGAGGTAGGGCAGATACGCAGTATTTT. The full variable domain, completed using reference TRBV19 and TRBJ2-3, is DGGITQSPKYLFRKEGQNVTLSCEQNLNHDAMYWYRQDPGQGLRLIYYSQIVNDFQKGDIAEGYSVSREKKESFPLTVTSAQKNPTAFYLCASNPAGGRADTQYFGPGTRLTVL.

The chain's CDR3 is CASSVARREVSYNEQFF. The CDR3 bases are TGTGCCAGCAGCGTAGCGAGGCGGGAGGTCTCCTACAATGAGCAGTTCTTC. This chain joins TRBV9 and TRBJ2-1, with 8 bases aligning to TRBD2. The CDR3 contains 17 residues. Looked up from germline, CDR1 is SGDLS and CDR2 is YYNGEE. The J segment lost 0 bases and the V segment lost 0 bases, leaving 5 bases of the junction unmatched.

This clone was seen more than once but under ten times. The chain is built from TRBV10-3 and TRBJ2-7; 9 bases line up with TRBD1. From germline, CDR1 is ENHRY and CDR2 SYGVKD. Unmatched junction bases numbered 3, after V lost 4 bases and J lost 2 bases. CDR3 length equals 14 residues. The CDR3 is CAISAGQGPYEQYF. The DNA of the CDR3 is TGTGCCATCAGTGCGGGACAGGGTCCCTACGAGCAGTACTTC.

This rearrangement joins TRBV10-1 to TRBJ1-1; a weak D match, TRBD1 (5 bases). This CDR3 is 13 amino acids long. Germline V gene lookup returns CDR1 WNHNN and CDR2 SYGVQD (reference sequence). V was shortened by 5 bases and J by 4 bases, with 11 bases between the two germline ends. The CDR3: CASSQGTSTEAFF. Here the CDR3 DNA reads TGCGCCAGCAGTCAGGGTACGAGCACTGAAGCTTTCTTT.

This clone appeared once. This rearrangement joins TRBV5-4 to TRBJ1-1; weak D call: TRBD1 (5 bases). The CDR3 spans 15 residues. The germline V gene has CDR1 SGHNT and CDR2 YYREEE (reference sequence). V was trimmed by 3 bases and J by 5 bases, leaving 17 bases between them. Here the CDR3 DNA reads TGTGCCAGCAGCTCGGCAGGGAAGTTGGGGACTGAAGCTTTCTTT. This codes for CASSSAGKLGTEAFF.

CDR3 protein: CASGLTGSSTEAFF. CDR3 nucleotide sequence: TGTGCCAGCGGATTGACAGGGAGTAGCACTGAAGCTTTCTTT. The rearrangement links TRBV7-3 to TRBJ1-1; 7 bases agree with TRBD1. After removal of 8 bases from V and 4 bases from J, the junction contained 10 bases not matched to a gene. This CDR3 comprises 14 residues. Germline V gene lookup returns CDR1 SGHTA and CDR2 FQGTGA.

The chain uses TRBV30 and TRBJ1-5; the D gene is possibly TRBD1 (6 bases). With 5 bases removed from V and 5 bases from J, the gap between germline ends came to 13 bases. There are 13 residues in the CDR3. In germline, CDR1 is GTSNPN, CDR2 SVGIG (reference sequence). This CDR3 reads CAWGTQGDQPQHF. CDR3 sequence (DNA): TGTGCCTGGGGGACACAAGGGGATCAGCCCCAGCATTTT.

DNA for the CDR3: TGTGCCAGCAGCCCCCTAAGCGGGAGGAAGTACAATGAGCAGTTCTTC. This translates into CASSPLSGRKYNEQFF. The rearrangement joins TRBV11-2 to TRBJ2-1, with 9 bases that match TRBD2. The CDR3 has 16 residues. Germline assignment: CDR1 SGHAT and CDR2 FQNNGV. Germline trimming cut 5 bases from V and 4 bases from J; bases unmatched to any gene: 9.

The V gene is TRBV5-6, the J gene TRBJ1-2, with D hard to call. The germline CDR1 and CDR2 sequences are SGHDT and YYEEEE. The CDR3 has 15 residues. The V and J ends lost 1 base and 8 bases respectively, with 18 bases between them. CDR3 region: CASSLRLWLAGGYTF. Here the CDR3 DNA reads TGTGCCAGCAGCTTGCGTTTATGGTTAGCCGGAGGCTACACCTTC.

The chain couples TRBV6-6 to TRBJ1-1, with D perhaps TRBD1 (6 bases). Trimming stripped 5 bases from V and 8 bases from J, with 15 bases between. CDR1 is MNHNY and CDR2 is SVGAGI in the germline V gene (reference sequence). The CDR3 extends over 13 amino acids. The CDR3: CASSHSKQGEAFF. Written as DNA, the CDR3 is TGTGCCAGCAGTCACAGCAAACAGGGCGAAGCTTTCTTT.